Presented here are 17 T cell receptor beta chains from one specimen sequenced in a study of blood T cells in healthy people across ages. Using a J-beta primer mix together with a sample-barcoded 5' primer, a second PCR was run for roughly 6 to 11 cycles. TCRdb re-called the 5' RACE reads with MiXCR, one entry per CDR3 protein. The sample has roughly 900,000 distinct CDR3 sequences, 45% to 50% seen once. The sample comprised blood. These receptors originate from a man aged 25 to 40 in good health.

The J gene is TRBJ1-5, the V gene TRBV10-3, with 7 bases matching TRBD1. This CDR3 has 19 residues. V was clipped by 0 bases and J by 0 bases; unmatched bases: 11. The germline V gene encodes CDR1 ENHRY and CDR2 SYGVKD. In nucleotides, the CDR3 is TGTGCCATCAGTGAGTCCGTAGGGGGCCCCCGATATAGCAATCAGCCCCAGCATTTT. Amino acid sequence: CAISESVGGPRYSNQPQHF.

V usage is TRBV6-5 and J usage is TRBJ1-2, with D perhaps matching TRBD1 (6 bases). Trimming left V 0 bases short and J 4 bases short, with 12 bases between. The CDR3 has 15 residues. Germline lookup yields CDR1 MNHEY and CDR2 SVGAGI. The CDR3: CASSYSGTGRYGYTF. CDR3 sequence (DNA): TGTGCCAGCAGTTACTCGGGAACAGGGCGCTATGGCTACACCTTC.

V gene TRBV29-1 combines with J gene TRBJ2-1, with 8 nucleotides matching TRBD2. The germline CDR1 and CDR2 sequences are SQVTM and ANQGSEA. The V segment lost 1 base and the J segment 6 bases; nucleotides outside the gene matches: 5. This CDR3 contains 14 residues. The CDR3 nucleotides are TGCAGCGTTGAAGTAGCCGGGGGGGCCAATGAGCAGTTCTTC. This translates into CSVEVAGGANEQFF.

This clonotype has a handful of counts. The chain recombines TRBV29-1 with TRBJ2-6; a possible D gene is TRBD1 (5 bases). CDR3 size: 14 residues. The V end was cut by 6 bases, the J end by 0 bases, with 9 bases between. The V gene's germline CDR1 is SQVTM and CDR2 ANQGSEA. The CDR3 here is CSVDTDSGANVLTF. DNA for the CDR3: TGCAGCGTGGACACCGACTCTGGGGCCAACGTCCTGACTTTC.

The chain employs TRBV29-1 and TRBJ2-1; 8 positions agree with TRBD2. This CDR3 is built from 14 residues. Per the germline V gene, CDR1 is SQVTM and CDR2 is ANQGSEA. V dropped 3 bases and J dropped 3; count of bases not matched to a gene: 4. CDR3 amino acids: CSVEGREGYNEQFF. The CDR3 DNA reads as TGCAGCGTTGAGGGCCGGGAGGGCTACAATGAGCAGTTCTTC.

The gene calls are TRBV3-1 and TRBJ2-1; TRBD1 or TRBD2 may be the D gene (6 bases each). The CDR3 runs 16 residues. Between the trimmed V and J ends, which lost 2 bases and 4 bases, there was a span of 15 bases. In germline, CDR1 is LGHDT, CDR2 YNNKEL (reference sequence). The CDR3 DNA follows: TGTGCCAGCAGCCAATTTGAAGGGGGGACGTACAATGAGCAGTTCTTC. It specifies CASSQFEGGTYNEQFF.

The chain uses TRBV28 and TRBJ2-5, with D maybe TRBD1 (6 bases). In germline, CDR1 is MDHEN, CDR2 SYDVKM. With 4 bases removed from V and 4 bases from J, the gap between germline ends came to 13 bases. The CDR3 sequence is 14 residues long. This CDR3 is CASSYRVNRETQYF. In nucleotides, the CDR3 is TGTGCCAGCAGTTACAGGGTTAACCGAGAGACCCAGTACTTC. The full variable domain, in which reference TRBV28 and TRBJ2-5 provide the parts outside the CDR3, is DVKVTQSSRYLVKRTGEKVFLECVQDMDHENMFWYRQDPGLGLRLIYFSYDVKMKEKGDIPEGYSVSREKKERFSLILESASTNQTSMYLCASSYRVNRETQYFGPGTRLLVL.

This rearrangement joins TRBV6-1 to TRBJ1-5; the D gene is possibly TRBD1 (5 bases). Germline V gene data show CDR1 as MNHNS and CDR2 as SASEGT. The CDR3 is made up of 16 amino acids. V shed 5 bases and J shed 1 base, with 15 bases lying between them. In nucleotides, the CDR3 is TGTGCCAGCAGTTTGACAGTGGGGACCAGCAATCAGCCCCAGCATTTT. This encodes CASSLTVGTSNQPQHF.

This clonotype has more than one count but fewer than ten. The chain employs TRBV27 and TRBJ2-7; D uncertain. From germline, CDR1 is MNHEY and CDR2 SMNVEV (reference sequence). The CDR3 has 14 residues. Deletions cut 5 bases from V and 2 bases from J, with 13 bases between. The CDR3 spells CASSADKNPYEQYF. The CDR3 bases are TGTGCCAGCAGTGCTGACAAAAACCCCTACGAGCAGTACTTC.

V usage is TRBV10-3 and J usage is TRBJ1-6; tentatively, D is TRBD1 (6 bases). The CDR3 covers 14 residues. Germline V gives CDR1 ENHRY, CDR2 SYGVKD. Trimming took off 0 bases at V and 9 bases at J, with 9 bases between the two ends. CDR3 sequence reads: CAISESGGRSPLHF. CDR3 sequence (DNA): TGTGCCATCAGTGAGTCGGGGGGGCGTTCACCCCTCCACTTT.

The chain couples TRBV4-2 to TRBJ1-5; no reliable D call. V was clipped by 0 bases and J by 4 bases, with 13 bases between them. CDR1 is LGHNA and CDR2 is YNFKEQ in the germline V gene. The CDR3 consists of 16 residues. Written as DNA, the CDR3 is TGTGCCAGCAGCCAAGAAGGGAGAGGGCTTAATCAGCCCCAGCATTTT. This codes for CASSQEGRGLNQPQHF.

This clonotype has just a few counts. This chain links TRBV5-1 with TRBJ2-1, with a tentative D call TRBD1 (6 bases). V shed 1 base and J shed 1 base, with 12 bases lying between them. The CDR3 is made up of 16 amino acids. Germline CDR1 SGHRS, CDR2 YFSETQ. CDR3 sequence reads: CASSLWTGQSYNEQFF. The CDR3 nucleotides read TGCGCCAGCAGCTTGTGGACGGGACAATCCTACAATGAGCAGTTCTTC.

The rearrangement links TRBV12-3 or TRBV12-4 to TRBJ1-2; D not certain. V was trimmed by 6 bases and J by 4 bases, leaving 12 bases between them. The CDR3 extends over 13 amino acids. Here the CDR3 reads CASSDEDTYGYTF. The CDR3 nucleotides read TGTGCCAGCAGCGATGAGGATACCTATGGCTACACCTTC.

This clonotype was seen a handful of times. DNA for the CDR3: TGCGCCAGCAGCCAAGGTACAGGGAGGGTCACTAATGAAAAACTGTTTTTT. Its translation is CASSQGTGRVTNEKLFF. The chain combines TRBV4-1 with TRBJ1-4, with D possibly being TRBD1 (6 bases). CDR3 length: 17 amino acids. Trimming stripped 1 base from V and 2 bases from J, with 14 bases between. Per the germline V gene, CDR1 is MGHRA and CDR2 is YSYEKL.

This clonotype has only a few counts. The CDR3 spells CASSLQRGAMTYEQYF. The DNA of the CDR3 is TGTGCCAGCAGTTTACAAAGGGGGGCTATGACCTACGAGCAGTACTTC. The chain employs TRBV27 and TRBJ2-7; either TRBD1 or TRBD2 may fit D (6 bases each). Trimming left V 2 bases short and J 2 bases short, with 16 bases between. Germline-derived CDR1 and CDR2 are MNHEY and SMNVEV (reference sequence). The CDR3 has 16 residues.

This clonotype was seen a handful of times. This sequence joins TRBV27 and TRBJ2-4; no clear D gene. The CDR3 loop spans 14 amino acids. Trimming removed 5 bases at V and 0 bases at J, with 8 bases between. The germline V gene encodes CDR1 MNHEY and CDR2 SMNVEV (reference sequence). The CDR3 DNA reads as TGTGCCAGCAGTGGGGTAATAGCCAAAAACATTCAGTACTTC. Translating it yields CASSGVIAKNIQYF.

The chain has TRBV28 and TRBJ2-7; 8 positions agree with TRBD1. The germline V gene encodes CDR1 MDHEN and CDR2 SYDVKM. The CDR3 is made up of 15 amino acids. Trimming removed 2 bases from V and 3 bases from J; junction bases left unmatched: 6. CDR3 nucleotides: TGTGCCAGCAGTTTAAACAGGGGGTTTGGCTACGAGCAGTACTTC. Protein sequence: CASSLNRGFGYEQYF.